This entry lists 6 T cell receptor beta chains sequenced from one sample in a study of T-cell memory formation after mild COVID-19 (dated by TCRdb to the early 2020s). Library creation used 5' RACE. TCRdb shows the sequencer as Illumina NovaSeq 6000. TCRdb trimmed the raw reads at Q25, called clones with MiXCR and kept productive beta chains. Each entry is one CDR3 protein sequence, shown with its most common DNA and genes. The sample yields around 470,000 distinct CDR3 sequences; about 20% were counted once. The top ten clonotypes cover 7.5% to 10% of the sample. Sequenced input: PBMCs or a T cell subset sorted from them (not recorded which). Source of these receptors: an adult woman who had mild COVID-19 (a few samples of this study predate the infection). The sample titles of this study are shuffled in the database, so cell type and time point are left out; the donor was told from shared clones.

The chain is built from TRBV12-3 or TRBV12-4 and TRBJ1-2; D is uncertain. V lost 6 bases and J lost 8, with 13 bases in between. The CDR3 loop spans 12 amino acids. The DNA for the CDR3 is TGTGCCAGCAGCCCTAGGGTGTGGGGCTACACCTTC. Protein: CASSPRVWGYTF.

At least ten counts were recorded for this clonotype. The rearrangement uses TRBV20-1 and TRBJ2-4, with TRBD2 identical over 14 bases. The junction had 7 bases not matched to a gene; V was cut back by 3 bases and J by 0 bases. The CDR3 contains 18 residues. The germline gives CDR1 DFQATT, CDR2 SNEGSKA (reference sequence). This CDR3 reads CSARKTSGGAEAKNIQYF. The CDR3 nucleotides are TGCAGTGCTAGGAAGACTAGCGGGGGGGCGGAAGCCAAAAACATTCAGTACTTC.

V gene TRBV7-8 combines with J gene TRBJ2-3; 9 nucleotides align to TRBD2. The V gene end was trimmed by 3 bases and the J gene end by 2 bases; junction bases not matched to a gene: 6. The V gene's germline CDR1 is SGHVS and CDR2 FQNEAQ. There are 16 residues in the CDR3. CDR3 amino acids: CASSFFGGGVTDTQYF. For the CDR3, the DNA is TGTGCCAGCAGCTTCTTCGGCGGGGGGGTCACAGATACGCAGTATTTT.

This rearrangement joins TRBV11-3 to TRBJ2-2; D ambiguous. Deletions cut 8 bases from V and 0 bases from J, with 16 bases between. The CDR3 is 16 amino acids. Germline lookup yields CDR1 SGHNT and CDR2 YENEEA. The CDR3 region is CASSQGATTNTGELFF. CDR3 DNA sequence: TGTGCCAGCTCCCAAGGTGCGACAACGAACACCGGGGAGCTGTTTTTT.

This rearrangement joins TRBV28 to TRBJ1-2, with D perhaps TRBD1 (5 bases). The CDR3 covers 14 residues. The V gene lost 2 bases and the J gene lost 4 bases, with 11 bases spanning the gap. Germline-derived CDR1 and CDR2 are MDHEN and SYDVKM. The CDR3: CASSLGRAGYGYTF. CDR3 nucleotides: TGTGCCAGCAGTTTAGGCAGGGCCGGCTATGGCTACACCTTC.

V and J are TRBV7-9 and TRBJ2-3; 8 nucleotides line up with TRBD2. The V segment lost 0 bases and the J segment 1 base; nucleotides outside the gene matches: 3. The CDR3 extends over 16 amino acids. CDR1 SEHNR and CDR2 FQNEAQ come from the germline V gene (reference sequence). CDR3 DNA: TGTGCCAGCAGCTTAGCCCCTAGCGGGCGCACAGATACGCAGTATTTT. It encodes CASSLAPSGRTDTQYF.